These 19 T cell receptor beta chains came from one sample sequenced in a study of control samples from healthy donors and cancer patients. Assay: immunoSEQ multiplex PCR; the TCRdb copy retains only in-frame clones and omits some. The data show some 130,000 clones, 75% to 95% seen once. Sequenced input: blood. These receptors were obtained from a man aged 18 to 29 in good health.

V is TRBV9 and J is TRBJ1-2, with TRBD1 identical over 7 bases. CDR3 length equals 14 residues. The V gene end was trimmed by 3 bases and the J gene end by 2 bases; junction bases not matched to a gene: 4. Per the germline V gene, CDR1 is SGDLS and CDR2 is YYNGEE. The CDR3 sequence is CASSARTGNYGYTF. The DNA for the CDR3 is TGTGCCAGCAGCGCTAGGACAGGCAACTATGGCTACACCTTC.

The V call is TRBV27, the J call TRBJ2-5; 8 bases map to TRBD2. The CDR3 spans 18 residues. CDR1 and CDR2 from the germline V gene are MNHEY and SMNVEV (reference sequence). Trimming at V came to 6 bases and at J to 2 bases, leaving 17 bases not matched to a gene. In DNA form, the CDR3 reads TGTGCCAGCAGCCCCGGGGGGCAGACAGGCGGGGGGCAAGAGACCCAGTACTTC. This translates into CASSPGGQTGGGQETQYF.

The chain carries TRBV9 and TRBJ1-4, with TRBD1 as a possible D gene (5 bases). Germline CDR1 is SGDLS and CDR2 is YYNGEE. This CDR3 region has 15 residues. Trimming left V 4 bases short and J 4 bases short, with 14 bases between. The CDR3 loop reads CASSLGTQVNEKLFF. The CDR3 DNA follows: TGTGCCAGCAGCCTAGGGACGCAGGTTAATGAAAAACTGTTTTTT.

The CDR3 sequence: CASSMGTASTDTQYF. The CDR3 DNA follows: TGTGCCAGTAGTATGGGGACAGCTAGCACAGATACGCAGTATTTT. The chain employs TRBV19 and TRBJ2-3; 7 bases map to TRBD1. The trim removed 3 bases at V and 0 bases at J, leaving 3 bases unmatched. The CDR3 consists of 15 residues. Germline V gene data show CDR1 as LNHDA and CDR2 as SQIVND (reference sequence).

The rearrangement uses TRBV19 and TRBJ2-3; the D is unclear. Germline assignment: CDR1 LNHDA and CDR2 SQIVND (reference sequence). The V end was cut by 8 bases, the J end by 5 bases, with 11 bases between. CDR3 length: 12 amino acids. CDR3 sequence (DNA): TGTGCCAGTCGGGCCACCGGAGATACGCAGTATTTT. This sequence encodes CASRATGDTQYF.

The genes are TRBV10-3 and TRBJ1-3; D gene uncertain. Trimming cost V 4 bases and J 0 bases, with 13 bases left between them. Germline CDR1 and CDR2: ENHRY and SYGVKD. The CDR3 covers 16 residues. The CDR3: CAISGSIGISGNTIYF. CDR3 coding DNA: TGTGCCATCAGTGGCAGCATTGGGATCTCTGGAAACACCATATATTTT.

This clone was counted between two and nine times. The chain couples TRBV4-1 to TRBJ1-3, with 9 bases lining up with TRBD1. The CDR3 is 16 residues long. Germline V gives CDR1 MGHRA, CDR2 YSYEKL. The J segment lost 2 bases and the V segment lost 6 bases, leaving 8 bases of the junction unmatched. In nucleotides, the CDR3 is TGCGCCAGCAGGGAGGGACAGGGATGGGCTGGAAACACCATATATTTT. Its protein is CASREGQGWAGNTIYF.

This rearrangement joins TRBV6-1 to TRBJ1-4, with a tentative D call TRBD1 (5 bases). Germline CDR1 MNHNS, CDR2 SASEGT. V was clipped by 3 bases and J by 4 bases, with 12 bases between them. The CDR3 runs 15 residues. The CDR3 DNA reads TGTGCCAGCAGTGACCAGGGAGGATATAATGAAAAACTGTTTTTT. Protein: CASSDQGGYNEKLFF.

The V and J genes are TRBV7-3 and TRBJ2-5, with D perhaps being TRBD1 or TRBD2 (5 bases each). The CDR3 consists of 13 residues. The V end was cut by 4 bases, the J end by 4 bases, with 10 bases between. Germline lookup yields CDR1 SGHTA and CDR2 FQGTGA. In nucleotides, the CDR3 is TGTGCCAGCAGCTGGGCGAGGGGAGAGACCCAGTACTTC. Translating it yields CASSWARGETQYF. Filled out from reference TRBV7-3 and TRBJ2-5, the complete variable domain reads GAGVSQTPSNKVTEKGKYVELRCDPISGHTALYWYRQSLGQGPEFLIYFQGTGAADDSGLPNDRFFAVRPEGSVSTLKIQRTERGDSAVYLCASSWARGETQYFGPGTRLLVL.

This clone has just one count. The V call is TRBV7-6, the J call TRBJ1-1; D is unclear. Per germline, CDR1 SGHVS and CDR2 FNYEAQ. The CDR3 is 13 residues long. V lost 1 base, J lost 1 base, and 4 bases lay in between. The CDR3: CASSLDTNTEAFF. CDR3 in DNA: TGTGCCAGCAGCTTAGATACGAACACTGAAGCTTTCTTT. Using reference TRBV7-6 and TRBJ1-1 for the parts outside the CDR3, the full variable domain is GAGVSQSPRYKVTKRGQDVALRCDPISGHVSLYWYRQALGQGPEFLTYFNYEAQQDKSGLPNDRFSAERPEGSISTLTIQRTEQRDSAMYRCASSLDTNTEAFFGQGTRLTVV.

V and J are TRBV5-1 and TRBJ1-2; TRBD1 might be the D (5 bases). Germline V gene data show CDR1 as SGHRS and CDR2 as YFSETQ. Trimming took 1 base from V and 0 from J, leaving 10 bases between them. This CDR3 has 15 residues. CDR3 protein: CASSLSAGTNYGYTF. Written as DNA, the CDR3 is TGCGCCAGCAGCTTGTCCGCAGGGACTAACTATGGCTACACCTTC.

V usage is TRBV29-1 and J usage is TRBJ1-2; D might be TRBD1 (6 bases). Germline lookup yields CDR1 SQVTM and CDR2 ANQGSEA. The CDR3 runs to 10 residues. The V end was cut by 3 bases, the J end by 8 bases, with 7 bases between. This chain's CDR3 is CSVDRGGYTF. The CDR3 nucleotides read TGCAGCGTTGACAGGGGCGGCTACACCTTC.

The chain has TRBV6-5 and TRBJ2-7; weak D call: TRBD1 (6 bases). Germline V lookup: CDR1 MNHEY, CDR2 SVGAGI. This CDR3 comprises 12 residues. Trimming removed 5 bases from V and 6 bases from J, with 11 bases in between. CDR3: CASSLDRSEQYF. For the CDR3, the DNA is TGTGCCAGCAGTCTGGACAGATCCGAGCAGTACTTC.

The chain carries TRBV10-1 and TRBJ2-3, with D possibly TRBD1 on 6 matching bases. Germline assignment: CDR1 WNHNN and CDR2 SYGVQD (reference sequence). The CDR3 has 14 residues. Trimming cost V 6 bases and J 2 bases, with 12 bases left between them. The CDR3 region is CASSRGQSTDTQYF. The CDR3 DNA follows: TGCGCCAGCAGCAGAGGACAGTCCACAGATACGCAGTATTTT.

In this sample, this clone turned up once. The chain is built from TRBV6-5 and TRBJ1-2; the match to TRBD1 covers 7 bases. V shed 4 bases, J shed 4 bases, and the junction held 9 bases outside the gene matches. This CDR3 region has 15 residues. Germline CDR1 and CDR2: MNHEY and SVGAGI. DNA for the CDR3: TGTGCCAGCAGTTTCCAGGGGGGTCTTGGCTATGGCTACACCTTC. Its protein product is CASSFQGGLGYGYTF.

The CDR3 protein is CASSLQGTGGEAFF. In DNA form, the CDR3 reads TGTGCCAGCAGCTTGCAGGGGACAGGGGGCGAAGCTTTCTTT. The rearrangement joins TRBV7-9 to TRBJ1-1, with 12 bases aligning to TRBD1. The CDR3 is 14 residues long. V lost 3 bases, J lost 8 bases, and 4 bases stayed unmatched. Germline CDR1 and CDR2: SEHNR and FQNEAQ (reference sequence).

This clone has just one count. CDR3 sequence reads: CASRPAGGYQETQYF. As DNA, the CDR3 is TGTGCCAGCCGGCCAGCGGGGGGGTACCAAGAGACCCAGTACTTC. The rearrangement uses TRBV25-1 and TRBJ2-5, with 10 bases fitting TRBD2. V lost 8 bases to trimming and J lost 0 bases; unmatched junction nucleotides: 6. This CDR3 has 15 amino acids. CDR1 is MGHDK, CDR2 SYGVNS, per germline.

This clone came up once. Here the CDR3 reads CASSQVAGTEAFF. DNA for the CDR3: TGCGCCAGCAGCCAAGTTGCGGGCACTGAAGCTTTCTTT. This chain uses TRBV4-1 with TRBJ1-1; no clear D gene. CDR1 and CDR2 (germline): MGHRA, YSYEKL. The CDR3 is made up of 13 amino acids. V was pared by 1 base and J by 4 bases, with 7 bases between.

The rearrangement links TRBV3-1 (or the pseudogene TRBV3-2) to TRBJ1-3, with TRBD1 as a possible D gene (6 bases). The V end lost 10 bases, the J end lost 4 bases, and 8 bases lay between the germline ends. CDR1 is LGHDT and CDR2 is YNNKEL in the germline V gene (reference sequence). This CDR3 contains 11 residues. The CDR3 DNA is TGTGCCACCCAGGGGGGAAACACCATATATTTT. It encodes CATQGGNTIYF.